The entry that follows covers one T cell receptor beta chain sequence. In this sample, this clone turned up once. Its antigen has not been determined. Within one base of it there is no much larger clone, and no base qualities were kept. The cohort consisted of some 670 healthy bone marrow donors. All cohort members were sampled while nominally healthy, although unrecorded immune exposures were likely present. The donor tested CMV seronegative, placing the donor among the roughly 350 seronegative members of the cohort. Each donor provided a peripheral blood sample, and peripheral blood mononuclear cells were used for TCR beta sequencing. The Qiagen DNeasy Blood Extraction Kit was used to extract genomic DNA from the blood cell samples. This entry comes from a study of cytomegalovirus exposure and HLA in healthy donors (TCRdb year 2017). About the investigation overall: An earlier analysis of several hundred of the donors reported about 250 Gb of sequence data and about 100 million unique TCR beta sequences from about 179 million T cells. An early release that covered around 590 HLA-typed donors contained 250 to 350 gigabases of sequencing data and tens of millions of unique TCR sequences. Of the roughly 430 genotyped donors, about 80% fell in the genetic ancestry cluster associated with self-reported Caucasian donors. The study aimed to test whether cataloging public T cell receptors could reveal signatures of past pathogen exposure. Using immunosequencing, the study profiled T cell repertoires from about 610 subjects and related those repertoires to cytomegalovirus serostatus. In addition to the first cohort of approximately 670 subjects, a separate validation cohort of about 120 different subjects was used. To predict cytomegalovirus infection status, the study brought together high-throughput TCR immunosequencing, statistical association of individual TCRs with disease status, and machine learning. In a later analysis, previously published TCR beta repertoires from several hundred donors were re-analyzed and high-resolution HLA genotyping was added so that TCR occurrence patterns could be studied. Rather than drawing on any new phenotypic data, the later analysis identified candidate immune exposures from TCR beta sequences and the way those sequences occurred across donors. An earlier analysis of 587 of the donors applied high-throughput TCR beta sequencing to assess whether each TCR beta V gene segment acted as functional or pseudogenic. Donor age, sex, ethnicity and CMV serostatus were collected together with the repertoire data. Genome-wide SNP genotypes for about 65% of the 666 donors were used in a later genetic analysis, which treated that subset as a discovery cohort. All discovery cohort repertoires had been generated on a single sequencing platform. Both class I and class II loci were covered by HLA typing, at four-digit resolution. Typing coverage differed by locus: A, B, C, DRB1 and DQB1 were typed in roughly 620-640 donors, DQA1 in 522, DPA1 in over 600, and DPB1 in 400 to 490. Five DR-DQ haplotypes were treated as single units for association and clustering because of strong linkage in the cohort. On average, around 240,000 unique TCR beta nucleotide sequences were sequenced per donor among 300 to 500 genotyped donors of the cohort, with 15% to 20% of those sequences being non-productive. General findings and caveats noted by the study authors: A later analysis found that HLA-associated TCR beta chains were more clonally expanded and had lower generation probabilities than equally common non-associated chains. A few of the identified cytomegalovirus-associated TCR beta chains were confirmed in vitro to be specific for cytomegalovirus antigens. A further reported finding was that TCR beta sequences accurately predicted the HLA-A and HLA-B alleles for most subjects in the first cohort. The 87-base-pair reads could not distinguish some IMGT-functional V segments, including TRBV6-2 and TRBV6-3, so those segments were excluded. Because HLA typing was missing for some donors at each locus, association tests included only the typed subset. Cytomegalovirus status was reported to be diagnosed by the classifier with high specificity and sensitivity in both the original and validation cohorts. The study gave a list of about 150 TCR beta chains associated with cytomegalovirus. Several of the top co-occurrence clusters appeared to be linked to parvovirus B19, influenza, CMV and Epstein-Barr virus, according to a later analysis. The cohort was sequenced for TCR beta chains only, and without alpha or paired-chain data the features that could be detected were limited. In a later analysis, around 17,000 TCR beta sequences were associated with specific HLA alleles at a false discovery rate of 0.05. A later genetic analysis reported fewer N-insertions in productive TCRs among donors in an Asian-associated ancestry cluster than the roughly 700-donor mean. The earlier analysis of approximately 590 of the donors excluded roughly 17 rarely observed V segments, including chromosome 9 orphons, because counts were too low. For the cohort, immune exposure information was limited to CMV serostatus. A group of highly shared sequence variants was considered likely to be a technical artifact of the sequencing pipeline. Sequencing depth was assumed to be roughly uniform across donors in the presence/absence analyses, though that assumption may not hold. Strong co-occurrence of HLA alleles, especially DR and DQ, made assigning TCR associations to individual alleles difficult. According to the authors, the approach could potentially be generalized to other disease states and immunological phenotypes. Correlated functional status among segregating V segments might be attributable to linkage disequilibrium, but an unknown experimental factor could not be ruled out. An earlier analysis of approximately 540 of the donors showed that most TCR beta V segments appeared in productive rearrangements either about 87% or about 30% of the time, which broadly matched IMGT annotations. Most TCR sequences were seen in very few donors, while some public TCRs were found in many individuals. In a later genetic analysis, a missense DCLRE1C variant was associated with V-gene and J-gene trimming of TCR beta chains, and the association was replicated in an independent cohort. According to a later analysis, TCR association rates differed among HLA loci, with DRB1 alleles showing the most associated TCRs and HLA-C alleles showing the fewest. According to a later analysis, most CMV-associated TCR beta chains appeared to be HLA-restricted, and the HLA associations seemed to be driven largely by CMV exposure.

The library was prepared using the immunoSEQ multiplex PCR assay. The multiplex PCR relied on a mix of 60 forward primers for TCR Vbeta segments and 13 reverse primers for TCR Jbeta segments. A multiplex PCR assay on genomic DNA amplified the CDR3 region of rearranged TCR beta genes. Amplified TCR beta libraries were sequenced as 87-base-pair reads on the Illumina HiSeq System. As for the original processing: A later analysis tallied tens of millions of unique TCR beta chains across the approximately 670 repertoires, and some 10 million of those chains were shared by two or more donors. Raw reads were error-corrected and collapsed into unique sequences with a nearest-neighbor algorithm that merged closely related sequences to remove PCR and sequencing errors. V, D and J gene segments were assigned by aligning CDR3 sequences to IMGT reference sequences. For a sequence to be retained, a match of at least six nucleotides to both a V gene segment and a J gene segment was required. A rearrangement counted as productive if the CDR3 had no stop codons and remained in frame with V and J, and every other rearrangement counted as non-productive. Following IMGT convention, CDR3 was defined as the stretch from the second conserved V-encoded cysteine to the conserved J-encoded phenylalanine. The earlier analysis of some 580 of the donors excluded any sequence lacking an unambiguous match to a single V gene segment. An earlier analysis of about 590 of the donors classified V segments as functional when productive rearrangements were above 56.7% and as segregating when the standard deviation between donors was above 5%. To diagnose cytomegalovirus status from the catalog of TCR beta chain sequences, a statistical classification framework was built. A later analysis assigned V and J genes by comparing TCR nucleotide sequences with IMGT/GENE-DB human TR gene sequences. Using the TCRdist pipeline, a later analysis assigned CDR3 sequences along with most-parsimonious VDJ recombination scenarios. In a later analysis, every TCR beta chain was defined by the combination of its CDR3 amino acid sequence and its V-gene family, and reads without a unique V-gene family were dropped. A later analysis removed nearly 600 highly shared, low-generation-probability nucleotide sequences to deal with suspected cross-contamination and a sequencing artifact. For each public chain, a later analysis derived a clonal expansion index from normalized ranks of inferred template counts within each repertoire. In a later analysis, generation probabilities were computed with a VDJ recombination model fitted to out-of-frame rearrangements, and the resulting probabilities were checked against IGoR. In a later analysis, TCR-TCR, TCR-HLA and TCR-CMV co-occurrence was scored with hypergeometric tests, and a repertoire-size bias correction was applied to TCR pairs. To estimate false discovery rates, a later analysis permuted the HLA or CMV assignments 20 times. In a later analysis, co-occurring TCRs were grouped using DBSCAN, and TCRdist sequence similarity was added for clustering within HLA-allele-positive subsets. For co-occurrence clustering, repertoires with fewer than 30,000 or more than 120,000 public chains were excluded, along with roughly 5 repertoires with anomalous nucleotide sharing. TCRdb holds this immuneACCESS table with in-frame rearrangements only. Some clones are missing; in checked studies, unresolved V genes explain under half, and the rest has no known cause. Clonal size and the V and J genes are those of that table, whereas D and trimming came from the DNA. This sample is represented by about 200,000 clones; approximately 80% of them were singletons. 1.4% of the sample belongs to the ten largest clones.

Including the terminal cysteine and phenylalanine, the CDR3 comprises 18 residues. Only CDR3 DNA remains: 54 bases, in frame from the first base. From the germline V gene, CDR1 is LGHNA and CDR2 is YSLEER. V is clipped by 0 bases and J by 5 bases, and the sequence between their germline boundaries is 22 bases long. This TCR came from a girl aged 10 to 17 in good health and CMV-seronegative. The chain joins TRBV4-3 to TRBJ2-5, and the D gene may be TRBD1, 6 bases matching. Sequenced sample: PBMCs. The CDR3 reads CASSQDFGPGRGIETQYF. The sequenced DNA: TGCGCCAGCAGCCAAGATTTTGGGCCGGGCAGGGGAATCGAGACCCAGTACTTC.